This T cell receptor (beta chain) was recorded in a study of metastatic and nonmetastatic thyroid tumors. For the study at large: The authors compared repertoires across blood and tumor or nodule tissue from malignant and benign thyroid patients.

How the authors handled the data: To classify distant metastasis in papillary thyroid cancer, a model was built from CDR3 differences across clinicopathological groups. TCRdb re-called the PCR reads through MiXCR. Clone size and V and J calls follow TCRdb, not the original study. The sample includes some 10,000 clones, 25% to 30% of them seen just once. Every patient underwent thyroid surgery untreated. Trimming stripped 2 bases from V and 1 base from J, with 15 bases between. Germline V gives CDR1 LNHNV, CDR2 YYDKDF (reference sequence). The CDR3 is made up of 17 amino acids. In its sample, this clone was seen a few times. Its cognate antigen is unknown. A read error may explain this, as a much larger clone is one base away. Other nucleotide sequences in the sample specify the same CDR3. Overall study results and limits: Malignant tumors reportedly showed significantly higher TCR beta diversity than benign nodules in both blood and tumor.

Source material: tumor tissue. The TCR originated in a male donor with papillary thyroid cancer or a benign thyroid nodule (not recorded which). Some clones in this sample may be carry-over from other donors' samples. The chain recombines TRBV15 with TRBJ2-4, with D unclear. The CDR3 sequence is CATSRPGTGEAKNIQYF. The CDR3 DNA reads as TGTGCCACCAGCAGACCCGGTACGGGTGAGGCCAAAAACATTCAGTACTTC.